This T cell receptor (beta chain) was sequenced in a study of blood T cell repertoires in COVID-19. For the study at large: Acute and convalescent COVID-19 samples came from the United States, Italy and Spain.

Germline V CDR1 and CDR2: SGHRS, YFSETQ. The CDR3 is made up of 15 amino acids. V trimming: 5 bases; J trimming: 2 bases; junction bases outside the gene matches: 9. Ages ranged from roughly 18 to 100 years, with residence in 24 US areas. Cohorts were determined from participant-reported clinical history. Original analysis: Reference gene primer amplification yielded estimated nucleated cell counts. Assay used: immunoSEQ multiplex PCR; TCRdb lists only in-frame clones, some missing. V and J calls and clone size are as listed in that table; D and trimming were resolved from the DNA. The table records 400,000 to 500,000 clones, roughly 90% of them present only once.

The sequencing sample was made of PBMCs or T cells enriched from blood (not recorded which). This TCR derives from a young woman who had been exposed to COVID-19. The J gene is TRBJ2-7, the V gene TRBV5-1; 8 bases line up with TRBD2. This chain's CDR3 is CASSPQRETTYEQYF. CDR3 bases: TGCGCCAGCAGTCCCCAGCGGGAGACCACCTACGAGCAGTACTTC.